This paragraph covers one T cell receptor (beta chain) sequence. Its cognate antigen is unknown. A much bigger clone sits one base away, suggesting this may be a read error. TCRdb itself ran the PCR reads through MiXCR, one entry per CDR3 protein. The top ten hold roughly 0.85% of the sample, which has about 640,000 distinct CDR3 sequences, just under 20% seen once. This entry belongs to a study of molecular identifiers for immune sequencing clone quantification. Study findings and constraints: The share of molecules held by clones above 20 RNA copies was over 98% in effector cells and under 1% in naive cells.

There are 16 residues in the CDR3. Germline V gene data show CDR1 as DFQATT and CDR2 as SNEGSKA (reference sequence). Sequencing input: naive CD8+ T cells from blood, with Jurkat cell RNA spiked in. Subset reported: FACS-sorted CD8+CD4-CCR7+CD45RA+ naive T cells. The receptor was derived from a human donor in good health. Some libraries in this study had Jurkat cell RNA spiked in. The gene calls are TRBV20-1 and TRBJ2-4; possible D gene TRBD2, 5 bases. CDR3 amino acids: CSARDLQDLAKNIQCF. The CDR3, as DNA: TGCAGTGCTAGAGATCTGCAGGACCTAGCCAAAAACATTCAGTGCTTC.